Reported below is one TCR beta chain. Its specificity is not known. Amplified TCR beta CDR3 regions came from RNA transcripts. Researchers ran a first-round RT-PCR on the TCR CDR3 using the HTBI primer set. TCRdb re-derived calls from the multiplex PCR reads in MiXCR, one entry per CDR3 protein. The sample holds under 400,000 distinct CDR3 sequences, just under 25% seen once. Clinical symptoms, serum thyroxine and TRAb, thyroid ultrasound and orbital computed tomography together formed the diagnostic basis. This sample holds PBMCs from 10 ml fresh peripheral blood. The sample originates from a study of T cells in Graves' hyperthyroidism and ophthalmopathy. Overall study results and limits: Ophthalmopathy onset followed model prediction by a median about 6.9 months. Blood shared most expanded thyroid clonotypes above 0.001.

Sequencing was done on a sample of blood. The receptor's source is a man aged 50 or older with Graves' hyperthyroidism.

This chain's CDR3 is CASSGRPQVYEQYF. In nucleotides, the CDR3 is TGTGCCAGCAGCGGAAGGCCCCAGGTCTACGAGCAGTACTTC. The V and J genes are TRBV9 and TRBJ2-7; D not resolved. The germline CDR1 and CDR2 sequences are SGDLS and YYNGEE. CDR3 size: 14 residues. V was pared by 3 bases and J by 3 bases, with 13 bases between.